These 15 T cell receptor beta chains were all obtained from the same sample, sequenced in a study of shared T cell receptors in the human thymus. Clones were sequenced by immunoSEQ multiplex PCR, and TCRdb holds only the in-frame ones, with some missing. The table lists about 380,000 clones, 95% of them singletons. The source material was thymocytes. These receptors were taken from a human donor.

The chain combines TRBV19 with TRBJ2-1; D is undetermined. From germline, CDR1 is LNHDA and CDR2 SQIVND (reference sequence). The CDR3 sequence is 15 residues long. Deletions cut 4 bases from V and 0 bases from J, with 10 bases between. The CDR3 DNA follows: TGTGCCAGTAGTAAGGGCGCCCGCTCCTACAATGAGCAGTTCTTC. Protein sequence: CASSKGARSYNEQFF. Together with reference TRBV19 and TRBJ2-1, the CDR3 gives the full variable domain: DGGITQSPKYLFRKEGQNVTLSCEQNLNHDAMYWYRQDPGQGLRLIYYSQIVNDFQKGDIAEGYSVSREKKESFPLTVTSAQKNPTAFYLCASSKGARSYNEQFFGPGTRLTVL.

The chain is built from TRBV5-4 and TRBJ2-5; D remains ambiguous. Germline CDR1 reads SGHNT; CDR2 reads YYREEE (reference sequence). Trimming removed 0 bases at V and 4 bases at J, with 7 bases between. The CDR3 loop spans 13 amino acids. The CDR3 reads CASSLAVRETQYF. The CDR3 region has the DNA TGTGCCAGCAGCTTGGCGGTAAGAGAGACCCAGTACTTC.

This CDR3 reads CASSLSRQDPTGELFF. CDR3 nucleotides: TGTGCCAGCAGCTTATCCCGACAGGACCCCACCGGGGAGCTGTTTTTT. The V and J genes are TRBV7-9 and TRBJ2-2, with D possibly being TRBD1 (6 bases). CDR3 length equals 16 residues. Between the trimmed V and J ends, which lost 2 bases and 4 bases, there was a span of 14 bases. CDR1 is SEHNR and CDR2 is FQNEAQ in the germline V gene (reference sequence).

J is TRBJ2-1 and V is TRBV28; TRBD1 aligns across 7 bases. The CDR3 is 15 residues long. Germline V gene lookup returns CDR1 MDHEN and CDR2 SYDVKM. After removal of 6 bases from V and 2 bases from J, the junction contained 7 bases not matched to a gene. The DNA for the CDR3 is TGTGCCAGCAGACCGACAGGGTGGCCCTACAATGAGCAGTTCTTC. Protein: CASRPTGWPYNEQFF.

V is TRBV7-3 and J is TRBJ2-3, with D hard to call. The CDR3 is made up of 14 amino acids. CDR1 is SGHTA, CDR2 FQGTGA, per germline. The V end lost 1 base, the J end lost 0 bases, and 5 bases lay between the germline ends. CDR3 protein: CASSLRRSTDTQYF. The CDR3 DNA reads TGTGCCAGCAGCTTAAGGCGGAGCACAGATACGCAGTATTTT.

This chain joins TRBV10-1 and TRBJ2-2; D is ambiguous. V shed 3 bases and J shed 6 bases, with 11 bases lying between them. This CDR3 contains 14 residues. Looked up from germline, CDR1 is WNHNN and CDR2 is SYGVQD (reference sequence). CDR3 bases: TGCGCCAGCAGTGAATGGGGAAGGGCCGGGGAGCTGTTTTTT. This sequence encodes CASSEWGRAGELFF.

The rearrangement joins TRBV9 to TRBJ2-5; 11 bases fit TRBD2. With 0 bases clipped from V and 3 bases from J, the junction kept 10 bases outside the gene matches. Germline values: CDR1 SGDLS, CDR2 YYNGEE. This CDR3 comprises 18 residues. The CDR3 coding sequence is TGTGCCAGCAGCGTAGGAGGTAGCGGGAGGGCTATTAAAGAGACCCAGTACTTC. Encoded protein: CASSVGGSGRAIKETQYF.

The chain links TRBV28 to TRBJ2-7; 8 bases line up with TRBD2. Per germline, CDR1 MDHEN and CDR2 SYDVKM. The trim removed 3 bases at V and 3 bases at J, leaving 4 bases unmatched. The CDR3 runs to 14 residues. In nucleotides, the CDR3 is TGTGCCAGCAGTTTCGCCGGGACTAGCTACGAGCAGTACTTC. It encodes CASSFAGTSYEQYF.

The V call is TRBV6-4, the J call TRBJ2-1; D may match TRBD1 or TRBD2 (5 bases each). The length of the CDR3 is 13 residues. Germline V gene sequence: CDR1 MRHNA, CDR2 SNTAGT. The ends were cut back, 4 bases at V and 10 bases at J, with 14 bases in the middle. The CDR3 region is CASSGASHREQFF. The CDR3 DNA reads TGTGCCAGCAGTGGTGCTAGCCACAGGGAGCAGTTCTTC.

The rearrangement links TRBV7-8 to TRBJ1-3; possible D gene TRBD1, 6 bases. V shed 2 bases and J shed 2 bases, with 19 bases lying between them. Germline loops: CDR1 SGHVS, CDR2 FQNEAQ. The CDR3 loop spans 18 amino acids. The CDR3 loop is CASSLKGVQGGPGNTIYF. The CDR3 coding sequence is TGTGCCAGCAGCTTAAAAGGAGTACAGGGCGGACCTGGAAACACCATATATTTT.

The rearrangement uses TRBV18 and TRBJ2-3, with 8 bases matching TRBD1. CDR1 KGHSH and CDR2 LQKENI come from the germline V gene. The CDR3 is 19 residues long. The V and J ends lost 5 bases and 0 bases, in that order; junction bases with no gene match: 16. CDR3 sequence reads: CASSNFSETGVPSTDTQYF. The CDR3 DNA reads TGTGCCAGCTCAAATTTTTCCGAGACAGGGGTCCCGAGCACAGATACGCAGTATTTT. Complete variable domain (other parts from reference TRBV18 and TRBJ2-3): NAGVMQNPRHLVRRRGQEARLRCSPMKGHSHVYWYRQLPEEGLKFMVYLQKENIIDESGMPKERFSAEFPKEGPSILRIQQVVRGDSAAYFCASSNFSETGVPSTDTQYFGPGTRLTVL.

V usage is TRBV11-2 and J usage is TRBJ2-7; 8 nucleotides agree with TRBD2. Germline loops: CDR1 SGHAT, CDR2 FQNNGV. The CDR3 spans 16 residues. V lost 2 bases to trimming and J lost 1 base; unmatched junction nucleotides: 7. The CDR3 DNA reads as TGTGCCAGCAGCTTAAACAGACTAGCGCGTTCCTACGAGCAGTACTTC. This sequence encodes CASSLNRLARSYEQYF.

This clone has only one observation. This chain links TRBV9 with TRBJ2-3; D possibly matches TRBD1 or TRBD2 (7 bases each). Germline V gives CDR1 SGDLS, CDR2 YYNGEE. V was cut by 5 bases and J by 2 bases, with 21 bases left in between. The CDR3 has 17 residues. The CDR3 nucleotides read TGTGCCAGCAGTGGGAGGGAGCAGGGGGACTCCACAGATACGCAGTATTTT. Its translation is CASSGREQGDSTDTQYF.

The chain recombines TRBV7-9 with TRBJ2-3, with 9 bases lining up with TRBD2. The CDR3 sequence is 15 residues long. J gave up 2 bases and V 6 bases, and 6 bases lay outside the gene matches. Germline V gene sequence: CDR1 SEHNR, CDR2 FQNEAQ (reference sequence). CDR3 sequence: CASRRREGHTDTQYF. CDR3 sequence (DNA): TGTGCCAGCAGAAGGCGGGAGGGCCACACAGATACGCAGTATTTT.

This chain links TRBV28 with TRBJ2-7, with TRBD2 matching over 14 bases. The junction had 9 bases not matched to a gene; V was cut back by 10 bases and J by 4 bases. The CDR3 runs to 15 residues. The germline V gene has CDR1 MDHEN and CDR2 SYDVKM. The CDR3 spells CATSGLAGVRYEQYF. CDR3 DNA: TGTGCCACCTCGGGACTAGCGGGAGTACGGTACGAGCAGTACTTC.